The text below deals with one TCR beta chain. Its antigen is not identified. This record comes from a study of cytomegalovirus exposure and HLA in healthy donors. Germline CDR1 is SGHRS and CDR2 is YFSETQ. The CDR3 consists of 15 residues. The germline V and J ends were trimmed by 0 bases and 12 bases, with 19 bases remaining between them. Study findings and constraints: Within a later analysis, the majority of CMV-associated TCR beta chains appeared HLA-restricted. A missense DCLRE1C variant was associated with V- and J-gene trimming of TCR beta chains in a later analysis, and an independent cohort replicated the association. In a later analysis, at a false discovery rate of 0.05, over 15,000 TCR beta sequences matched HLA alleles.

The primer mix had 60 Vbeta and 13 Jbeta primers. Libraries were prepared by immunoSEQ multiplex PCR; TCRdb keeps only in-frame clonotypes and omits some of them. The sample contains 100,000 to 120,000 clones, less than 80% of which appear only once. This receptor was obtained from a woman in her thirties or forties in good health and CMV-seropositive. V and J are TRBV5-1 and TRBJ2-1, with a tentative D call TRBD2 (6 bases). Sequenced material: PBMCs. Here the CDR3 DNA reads TGCGCCAGCAGCTTGGGGCCCCCGACTAGAGAGGGGCAGTTCTTC. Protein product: CASSLGPPTREGQFF. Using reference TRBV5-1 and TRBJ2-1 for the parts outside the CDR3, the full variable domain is KAGVTQTPRYLIKTRGQQVTLSCSPISGHRSVSWYQQTPGQGLQFLFEYFSETQRNKGNFPGRFSGRQFSNSRSEMNVSTLELGDSALYLCASSLGPPTREGQFFGPGTRLTVL.